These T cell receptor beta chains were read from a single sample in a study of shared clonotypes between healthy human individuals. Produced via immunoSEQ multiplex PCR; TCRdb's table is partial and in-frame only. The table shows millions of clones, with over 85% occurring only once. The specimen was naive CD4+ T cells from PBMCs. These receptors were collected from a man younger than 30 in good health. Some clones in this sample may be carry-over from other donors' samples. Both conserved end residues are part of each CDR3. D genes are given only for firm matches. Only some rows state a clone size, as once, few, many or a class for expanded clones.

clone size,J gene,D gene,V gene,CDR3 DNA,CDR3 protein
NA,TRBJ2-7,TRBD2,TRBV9,TGTGCCAGCAGCGTAACTGCTAGCGGGAGCTCCTACGAGCAGTACTTC,CASSVTASGSSYEQYF
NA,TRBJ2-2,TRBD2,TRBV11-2,TGTGCCAGCAGCGGAATAGCGGGAACGAACACCGGGGAGCTGTTTTTT,CASSGIAGTNTGELFF
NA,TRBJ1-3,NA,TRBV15,TGTGCCACAACTGCAGGGGCTGGAAACACCATATATTTT,CATTAGAGNTIYF
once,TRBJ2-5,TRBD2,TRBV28,TGTGCCAGCAGTAGACTAGCGGGTCTGGGGACCCAGTACTTC,CASSRLAGLGTQYF
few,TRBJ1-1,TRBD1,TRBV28,TGTGCCAGCAGATACAGGGGAAACACTGAAGCTTTCTTT,CASRYRGNTEAFF
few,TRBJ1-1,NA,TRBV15,TGTGCCACCAGCTTGGGTAACACTGAAGCTTTCTTT,CATSLGNTEAFF
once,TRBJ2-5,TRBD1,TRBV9,TGTGCCAGCAGCGTAGCGGGGACAGTGGAAGAGACCCAGTACTTC,CASSVAGTVEETQYF
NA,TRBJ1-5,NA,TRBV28,TGTGCCAGCAGTTTACCCTATCAGCCCCAGCATTTT,CASSLPYQPQHF
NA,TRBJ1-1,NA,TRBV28,TGTGCCAGCCTCGGTGAGCGTGGCACTGAAGCTTTCTTT,CASLGERGTEAFF
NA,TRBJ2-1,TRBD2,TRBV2,TGTGCCAGCAGTGATTACGGGTGGGAGGGTAAGAATGAGCAGTTCTTC,CASSDYGWEGKNEQFF
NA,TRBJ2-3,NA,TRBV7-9,TGTGCCAGCAGCTTATCGGGGACGATCGGGGATACGCAGTATTTT,CASSLSGTIGDTQYF
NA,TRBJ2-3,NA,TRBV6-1,TGTGCCAGCAGGCGGAGAACTACTAGCACAGATACGCAGTATTTT,CASRRRTTSTDTQYF
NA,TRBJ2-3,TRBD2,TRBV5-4,TGTGCCAGCAGCCCGGGACTAGCTTTCACTAGCACAGATACGCAGTATTTT,CASSPGLAFTSTDTQYF
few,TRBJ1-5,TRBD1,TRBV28,TGTGCCAGCAGTCCACAGGGGGCCCATCAGCCCCAGCATTTT,CASSPQGAHQPQHF
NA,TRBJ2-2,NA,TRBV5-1,TGCGCCAGCAGCTTGGCCCCCACCGGGGAGCTGTTTTTT,CASSLAPTGELFF
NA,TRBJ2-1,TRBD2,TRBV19,TGTGCCAGTAGTAACCAGGGCGGGAGTTACAATGAGCAGTTCTTC,CASSNQGGSYNEQFF
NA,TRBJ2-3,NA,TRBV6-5,TGTGCCAGCAGTTTCTTCCGGGGCACAGATACGCAGTATTTT,CASSFFRGTDTQYF
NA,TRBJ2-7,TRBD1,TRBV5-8,TGTGCCAGCTCTCGGGACAGGGACTACGAGCAGTACTTC,CASSRDRDYEQYF
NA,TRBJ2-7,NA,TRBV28,TGTGCCAGCACCCCAAAAGTCGGGGAGCAGTACTTC,CASTPKVGEQYF
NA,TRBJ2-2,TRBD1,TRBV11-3,TGTGCCAGCAGCTTAGGCCTCGGGACAGGAGGGTACACCGGGGAGCTGTTTTTT,CASSLGLGTGGYTGELFF
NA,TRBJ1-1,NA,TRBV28,TGTGCCAGCAGTTTACCCCCCCCTACAGAAGCTTTCTTT,CASSLPPPTEAFF
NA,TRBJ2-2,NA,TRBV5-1,TGCGCCAGCAGCTGGGATGGGTCTGGGGAGCTGTTTTTT,CASSWDGSGELFF
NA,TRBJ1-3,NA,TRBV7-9,TGTGCCAGCACCGAACTAGAGGGAATCTCTGGAAACACCATATATTTT,CASTELEGISGNTIYF
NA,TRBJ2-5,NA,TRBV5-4,TGTGCCAGCAGCTTGACCCAGGACGGAGAGACCCAGTACTTC,CASSLTQDGETQYF
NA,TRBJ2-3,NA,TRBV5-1,TGCGCCAGCGGCGGGGCTAGCGGCACAGATACGCAGTATTTT,CASGGASGTDTQYF
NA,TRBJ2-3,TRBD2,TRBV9,TGTGCCAGCAGCAGACTAGCGGGCACAGATACGCAGTATTTT,CASSRLAGTDTQYF
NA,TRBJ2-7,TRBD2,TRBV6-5,TGTGCCAGCAGAAAAGCGGGAACCTACTACGAGCAGTACTTC,CASRKAGTYYEQYF
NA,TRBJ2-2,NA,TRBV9,TGTGCCAGCAGCGTAGAACTAGGGGTGGGAACCGGGGAGCTGTTTTTT,CASSVELGVGTGELFF
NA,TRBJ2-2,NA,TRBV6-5,TGTGCCAGCAGTTCCACCTGGGAGCTGTTTTTT,CASSSTWELFF
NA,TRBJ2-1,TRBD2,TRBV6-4,TGTGCCAGCAGTGACTTTCTTACTAGCGGGAGGGCCTCCTACAATGAGCAGTTCTTC,CASSDFLTSGRASYNEQFF
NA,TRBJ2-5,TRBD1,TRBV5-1,TGCGCCAGCAGCACCGGGACAGGGAAAGAGACCCAGTACTTC,CASSTGTGKETQYF
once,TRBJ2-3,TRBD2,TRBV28,TGTGCCAGCAGTTCTAGCGGGAGGGCTTTTTCCGATACGCAGTATTTT,CASSSSGRAFSDTQYF
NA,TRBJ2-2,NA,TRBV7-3,TGTGCCAGCAGCTTAGGTATAGGGGAGCTGTTTTTT,CASSLGIGELFF
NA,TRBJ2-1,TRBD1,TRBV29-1,TGCAGCGTTGTTCCAGGGGGACATGAGCAGTTCTTC,CSVVPGGHEQFF
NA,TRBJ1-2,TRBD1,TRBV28,TGTGCCAGCAGCCCCCCCAGGGGGCATGGCTACACCTTC,CASSPPRGHGYTF
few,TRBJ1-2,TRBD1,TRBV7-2,TGTGCCAGCAGCTTAGTCTCAGGGGGCTATGGCTACACCTTC,CASSLVSGGYGYTF
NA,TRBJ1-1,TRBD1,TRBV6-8,TGTGCCAGCAGTTATAAAATCGTAAGGGGACAGGGAGACACTGAAGCTTTCTTT,CASSYKIVRGQGDTEAFF
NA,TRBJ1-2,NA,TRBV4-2,TGTGCCAGCAGCCAGGAATACAGAAAGGGCAGCTATGGCTACACCTTC,CASSQEYRKGSYGYTF
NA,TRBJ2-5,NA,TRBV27,TGTGCCAGCAGTTTTAGGGGGGGGGAGACCCAGTACTTC,CASSFRGGETQYF
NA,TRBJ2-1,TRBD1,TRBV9,TGTGCCAGCAGCCTACGGACAGGTTCGGTGTTCAATGAGCAGTTCTTC,CASSLRTGSVFNEQFF
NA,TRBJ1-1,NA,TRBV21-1,TGTGCCAGCAGCAAACATCAGGGGTGGACTGAAGCTTTCTTT,CASSKHQGWTEAFF
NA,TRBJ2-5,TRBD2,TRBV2,TGTGCCGGCAGTATAGCGGGAGGAAAGGAGACCCAGTACTTC,CAGSIAGGKETQYF
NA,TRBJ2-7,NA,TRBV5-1,TGCGCCAGCAGCTTGATATCCCGGAGGACCTACGAGCAGTACTTC,CASSLISRRTYEQYF
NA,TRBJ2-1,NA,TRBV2,TGTGCCAGCATGCCAGGGGCTCATGAGCAGTTCTTC,CASMPGAHEQFF
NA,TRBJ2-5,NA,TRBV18,TGTGCCAGCTCACTAACCATTGAGGAGACCCAGTACTTC,CASSLTIEETQYF